The source of this T cell receptor beta chain is a study of vaccination effects on CD4 cells after COVID-19. TCRdb keeps only in-frame clones here, not all; method: immunoSEQ multiplex PCR. This table has roughly 50,000 clones, 79% appearing once. Comment on this clone: Its antigen is unknown.

Study-level findings and limits: Pronounced clonal contraction occurred in clones induced by infection and by vaccine late after vaccination.

Pools of viral peptides were used by the ViraFEST assay to expand antigen-specific CD4+ T cells ahead of sequencing. The culture ran for about 11 days, and then CD4+ T cells were isolated. The vaccine recipients had no prior SARS-CoV-2 infection, with negative nucleocapsid antibodies. A few million PBMC per well were cultured with approximately 10 IU/ml IL-2 and about 10 ug/ml peptides. The sequenced sample was CD4+ T cells from PBMCs cultured with HCoV-OC43 spike peptides, obtained before COVID-19 vaccination. The subset is: HCoV-OC43 spike overlapping peptide pool stimulation. The sequence was collected from a human donor who received a COVID-19 vaccine.

DNA of the CDR3: TGCGCCAGCAGCCAAGAGGGCTACACAGATACGCAGTATTTT. The encoded protein is CASSQEGYTDTQYF. The chain has TRBV4-1 and TRBJ2-3; D gene uncertain. CDR3 size: 14 residues. Germline loops: CDR1 MGHRA, CDR2 YSYEKL. V lost 0 bases and J 2 bases, leaving 6 bases between the germline ends.